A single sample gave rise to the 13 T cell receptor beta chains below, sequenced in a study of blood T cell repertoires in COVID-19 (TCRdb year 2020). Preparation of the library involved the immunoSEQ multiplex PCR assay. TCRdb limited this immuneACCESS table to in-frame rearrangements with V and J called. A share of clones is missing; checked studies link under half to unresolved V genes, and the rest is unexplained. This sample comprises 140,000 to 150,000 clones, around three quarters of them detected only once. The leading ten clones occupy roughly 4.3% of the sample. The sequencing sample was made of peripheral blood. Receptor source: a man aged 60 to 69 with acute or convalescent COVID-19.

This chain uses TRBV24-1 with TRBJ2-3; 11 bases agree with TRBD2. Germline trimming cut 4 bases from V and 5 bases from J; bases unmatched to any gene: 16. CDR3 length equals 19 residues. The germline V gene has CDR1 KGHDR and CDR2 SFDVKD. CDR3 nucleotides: TGTGCCACCAGTGACCCTACTAGCGGGAGAATATTACAAAGAGATACGCAGTATTTT. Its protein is CATSDPTSGRILQRDTQYF.

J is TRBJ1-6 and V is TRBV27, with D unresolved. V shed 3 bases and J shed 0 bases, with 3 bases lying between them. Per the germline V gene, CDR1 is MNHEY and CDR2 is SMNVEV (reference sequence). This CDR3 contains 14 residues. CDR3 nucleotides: TGTGCCAGCAGTTTTTACTCCTATAATTCACCCCTCCACTTT. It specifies CASSFYSYNSPLHF.

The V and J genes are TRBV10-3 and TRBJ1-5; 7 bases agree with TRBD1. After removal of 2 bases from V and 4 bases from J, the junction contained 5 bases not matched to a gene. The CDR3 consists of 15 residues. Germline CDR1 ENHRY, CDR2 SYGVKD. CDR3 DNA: TGTGCCATCAGTGAGGGACAGGCCATGAATCAGCCCCAGCATTTT. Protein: CAISEGQAMNQPQHF.

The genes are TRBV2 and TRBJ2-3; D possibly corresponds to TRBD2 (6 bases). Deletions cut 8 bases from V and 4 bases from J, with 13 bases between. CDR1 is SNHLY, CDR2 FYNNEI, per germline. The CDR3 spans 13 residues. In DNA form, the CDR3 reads TGTGCCAGCCCCGTACTAGCCCCAGATACGCAGTATTTT. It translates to CASPVLAPDTQYF.

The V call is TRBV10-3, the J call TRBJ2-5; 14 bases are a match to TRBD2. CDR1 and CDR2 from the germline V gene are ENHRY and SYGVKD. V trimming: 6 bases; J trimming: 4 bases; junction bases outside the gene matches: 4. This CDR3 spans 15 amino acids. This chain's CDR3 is CAIREGLAGVETQYF. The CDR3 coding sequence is TGTGCCATCAGGGAGGGACTAGCGGGAGTAGAGACCCAGTACTTC.

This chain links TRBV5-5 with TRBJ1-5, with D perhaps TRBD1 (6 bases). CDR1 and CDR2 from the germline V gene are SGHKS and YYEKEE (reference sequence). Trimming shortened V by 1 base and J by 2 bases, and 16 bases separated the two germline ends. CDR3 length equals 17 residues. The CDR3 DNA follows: TGTGCCAGCAGCTTGTATCGTCTGGGACACGGCAATCAGCCCCAGCATTTT. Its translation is CASSLYRLGHGNQPQHF.

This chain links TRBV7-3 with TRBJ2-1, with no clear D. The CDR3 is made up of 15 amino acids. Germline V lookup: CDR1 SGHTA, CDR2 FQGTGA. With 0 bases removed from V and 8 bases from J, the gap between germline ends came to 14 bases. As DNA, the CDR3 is TGTGCCAGCAGCTTAACGCCGCCTCCTGGGCATGAGCAGTTCTTC. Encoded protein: CASSLTPPPGHEQFF.

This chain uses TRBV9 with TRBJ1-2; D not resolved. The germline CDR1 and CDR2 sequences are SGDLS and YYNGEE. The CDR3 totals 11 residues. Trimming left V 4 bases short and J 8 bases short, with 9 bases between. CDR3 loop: CASSSSGGYTF. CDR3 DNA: TGTGCCAGCAGCTCCAGCGGAGGCTACACCTTC.

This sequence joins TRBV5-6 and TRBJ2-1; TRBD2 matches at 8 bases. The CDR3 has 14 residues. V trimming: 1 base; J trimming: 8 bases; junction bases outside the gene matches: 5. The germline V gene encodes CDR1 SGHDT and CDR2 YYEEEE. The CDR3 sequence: CASSLFRGGDEQFF. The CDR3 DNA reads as TGTGCCAGCAGCTTGTTCCGGGGGGGCGATGAGCAGTTCTTC.

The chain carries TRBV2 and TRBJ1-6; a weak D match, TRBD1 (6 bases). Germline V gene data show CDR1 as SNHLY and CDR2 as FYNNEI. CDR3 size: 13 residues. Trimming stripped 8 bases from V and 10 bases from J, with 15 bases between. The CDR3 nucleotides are TGTGCCAGCTGGGTTAGGGGGGGGTCACCCCTCCACTTT. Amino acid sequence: CASWVRGGSPLHF. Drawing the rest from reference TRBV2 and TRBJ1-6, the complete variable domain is EPEVTQTPSHQVTQMGQEVILRCVPISNHLYFYWYRQILGQKVEFLVSFYNNEISEKSEIFDDQFSVERPDGSNFTLKIRSTKLEDSAMYFCASWVRGGSPLHFGNGTRLTVT.

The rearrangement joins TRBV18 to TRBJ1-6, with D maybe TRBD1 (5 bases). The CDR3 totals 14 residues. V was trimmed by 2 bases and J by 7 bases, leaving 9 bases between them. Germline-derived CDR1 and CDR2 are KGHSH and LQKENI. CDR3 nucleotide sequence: TGTGCCAGCTCACCAACCCAGGGCAATTCACCCCTCCACTTT. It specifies CASSPTQGNSPLHF.

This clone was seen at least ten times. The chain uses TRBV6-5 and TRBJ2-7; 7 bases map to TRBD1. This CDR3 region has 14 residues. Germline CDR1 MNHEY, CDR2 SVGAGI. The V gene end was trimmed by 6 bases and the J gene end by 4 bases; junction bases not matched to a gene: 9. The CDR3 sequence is CASRKPQGLYEQYF. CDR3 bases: TGTGCCAGCAGGAAACCACAGGGGTTATACGAGCAGTACTTC.

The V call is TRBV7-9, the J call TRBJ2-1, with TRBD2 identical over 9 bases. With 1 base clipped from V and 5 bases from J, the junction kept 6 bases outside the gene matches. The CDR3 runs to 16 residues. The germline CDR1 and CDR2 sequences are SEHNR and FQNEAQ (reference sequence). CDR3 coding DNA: TGTGCCAGCAGCTTAGGGCGGGAGGGCCGGAACAATGAGCAGTTCTTC. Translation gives CASSLGREGRNNEQFF.